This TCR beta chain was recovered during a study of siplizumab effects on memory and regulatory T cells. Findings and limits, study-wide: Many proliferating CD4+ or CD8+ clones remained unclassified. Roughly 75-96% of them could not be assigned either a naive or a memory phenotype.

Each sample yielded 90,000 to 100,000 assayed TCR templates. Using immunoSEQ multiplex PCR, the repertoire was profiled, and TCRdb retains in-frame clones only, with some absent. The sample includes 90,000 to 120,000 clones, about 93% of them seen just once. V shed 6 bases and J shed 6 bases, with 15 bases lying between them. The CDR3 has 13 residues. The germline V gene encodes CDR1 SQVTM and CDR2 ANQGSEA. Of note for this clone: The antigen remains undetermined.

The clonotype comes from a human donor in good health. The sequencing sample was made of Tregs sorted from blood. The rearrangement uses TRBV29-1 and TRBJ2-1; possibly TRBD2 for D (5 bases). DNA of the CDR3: TGCAGCGTCGGAGGCGGGCGCTTCAATGAGCAGTTCTTC. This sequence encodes CSVGGGRFNEQFF.